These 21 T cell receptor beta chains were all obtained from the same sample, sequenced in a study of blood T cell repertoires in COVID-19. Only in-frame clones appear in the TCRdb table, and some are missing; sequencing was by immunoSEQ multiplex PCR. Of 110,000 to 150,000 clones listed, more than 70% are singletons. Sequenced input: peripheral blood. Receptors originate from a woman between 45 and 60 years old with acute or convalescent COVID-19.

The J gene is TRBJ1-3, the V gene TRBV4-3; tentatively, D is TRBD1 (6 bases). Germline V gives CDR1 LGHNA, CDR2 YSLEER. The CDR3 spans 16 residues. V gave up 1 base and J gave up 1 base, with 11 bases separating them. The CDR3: CASSQAGGFSGNTIYF. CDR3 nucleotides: TGCGCCAGCAGCCAAGCTGGGGGCTTTTCTGGAAACACCATATATTTT.

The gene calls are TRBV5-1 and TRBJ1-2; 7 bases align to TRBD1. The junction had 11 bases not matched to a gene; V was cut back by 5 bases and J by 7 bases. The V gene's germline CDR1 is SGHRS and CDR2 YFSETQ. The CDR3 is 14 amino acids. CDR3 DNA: TGCGCCAGCAGTTCCGGGACAGACGGTCTTGGCTACACCTTC. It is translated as CASSSGTDGLGYTF.

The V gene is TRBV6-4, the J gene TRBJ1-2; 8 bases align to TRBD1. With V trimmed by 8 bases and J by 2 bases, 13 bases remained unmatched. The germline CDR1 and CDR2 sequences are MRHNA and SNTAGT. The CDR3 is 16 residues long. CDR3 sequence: CASPPPTGVLNYGYTF. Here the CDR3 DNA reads TGTGCCAGCCCCCCCCCGACAGGGGTCCTGAACTATGGCTACACCTTC.

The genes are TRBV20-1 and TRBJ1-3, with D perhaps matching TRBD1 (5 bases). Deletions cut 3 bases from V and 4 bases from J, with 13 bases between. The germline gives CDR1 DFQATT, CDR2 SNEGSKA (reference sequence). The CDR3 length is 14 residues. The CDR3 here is CSASHRTSGNTIYF. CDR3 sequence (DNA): TGCAGTGCTAGTCACAGGACCTCAGGAAACACCATATATTTT.

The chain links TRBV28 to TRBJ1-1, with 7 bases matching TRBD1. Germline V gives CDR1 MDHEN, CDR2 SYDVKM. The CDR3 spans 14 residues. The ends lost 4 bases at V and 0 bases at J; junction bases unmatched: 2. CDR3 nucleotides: TGTGCCAGCAGTTCGGGACAGATGAACACTGAAGCTTTCTTT. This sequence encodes CASSSGQMNTEAFF.

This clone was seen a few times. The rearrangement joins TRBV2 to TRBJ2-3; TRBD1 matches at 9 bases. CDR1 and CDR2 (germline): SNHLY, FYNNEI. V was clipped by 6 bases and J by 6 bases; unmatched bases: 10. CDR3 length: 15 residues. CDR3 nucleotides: TGTGCCAGCAGCGCGGGACAGGGTGTAGCTGATACGCAGTATTTT. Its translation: CASSAGQGVADTQYF. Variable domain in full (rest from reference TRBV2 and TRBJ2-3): EPEVTQTPSHQVTQMGQEVILRCVPISNHLYFYWYRQILGQKVEFLVSFYNNEISEKSEIFDDQFSVERPDGSNFTLKIRSTKLEDSAMYFCASSAGQGVADTQYFGPGTRLTVL.

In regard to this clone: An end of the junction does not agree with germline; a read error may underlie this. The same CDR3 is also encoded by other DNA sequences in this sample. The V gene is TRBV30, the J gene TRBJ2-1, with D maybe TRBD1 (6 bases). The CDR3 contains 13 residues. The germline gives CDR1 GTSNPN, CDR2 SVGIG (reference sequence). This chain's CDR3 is CAWSHTGTNEQFF. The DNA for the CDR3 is TGTGCCTGGAGTCACACAGGGACGAATGAGCAATTCTTC.

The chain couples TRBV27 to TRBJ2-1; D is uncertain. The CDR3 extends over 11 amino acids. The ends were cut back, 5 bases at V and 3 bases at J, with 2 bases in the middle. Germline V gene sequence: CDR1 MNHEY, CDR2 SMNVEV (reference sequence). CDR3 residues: CASSLYNEQFF. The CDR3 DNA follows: TGTGCCAGCAGTCTCTACAATGAGCAGTTCTTC.

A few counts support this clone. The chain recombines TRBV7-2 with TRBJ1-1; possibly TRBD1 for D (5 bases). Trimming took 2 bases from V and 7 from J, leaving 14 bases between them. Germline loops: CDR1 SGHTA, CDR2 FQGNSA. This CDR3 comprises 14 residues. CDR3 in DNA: TGTGCCAGCAGCTTATTGGGGGGGAAGGGTGAAGCTTTCTTT. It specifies CASSLLGGKGEAFF. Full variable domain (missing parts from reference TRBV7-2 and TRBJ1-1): GAGVSQSPSNKVTEKGKDVELRCDPISGHTALYWYRQSLGQGLEFLIYFQGNSAPDKSGLPSDRFSAERTGGSVSTLTIQRTQQEDSAVYLCASSLLGGKGEAFFGQGTRLTVV.

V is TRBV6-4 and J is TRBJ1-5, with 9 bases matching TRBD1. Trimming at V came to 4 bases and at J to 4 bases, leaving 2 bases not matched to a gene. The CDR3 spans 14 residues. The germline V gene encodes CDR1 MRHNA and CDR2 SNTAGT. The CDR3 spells CASSVTGGNQPQHF. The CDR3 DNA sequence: TGTGCCAGCAGTGTGACAGGGGGTAATCAGCCCCAGCATTTT.

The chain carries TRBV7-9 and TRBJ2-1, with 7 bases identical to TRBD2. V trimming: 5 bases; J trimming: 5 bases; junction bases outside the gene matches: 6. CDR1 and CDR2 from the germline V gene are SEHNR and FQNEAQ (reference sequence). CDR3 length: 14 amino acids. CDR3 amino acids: CASSPPTSNNEQFF. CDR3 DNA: TGTGCCAGCAGCCCCCCGACTAGCAACAATGAGCAGTTCTTC.

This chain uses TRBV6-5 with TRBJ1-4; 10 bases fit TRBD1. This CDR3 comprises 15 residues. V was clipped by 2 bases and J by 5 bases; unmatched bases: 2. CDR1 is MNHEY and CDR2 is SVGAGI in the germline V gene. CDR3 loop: CASSYLGQGNEKLFF. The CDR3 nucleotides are TGTGCCAGCAGTTACCTGGGACAGGGGAATGAAAAACTGTTTTTT.

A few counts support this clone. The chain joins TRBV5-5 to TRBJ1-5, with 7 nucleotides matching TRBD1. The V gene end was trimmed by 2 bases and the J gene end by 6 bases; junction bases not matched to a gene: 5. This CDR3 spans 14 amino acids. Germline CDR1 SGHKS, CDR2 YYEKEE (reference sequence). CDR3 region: CASSLRGPPQPQHF. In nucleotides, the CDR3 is TGTGCCAGCAGCTTAAGGGGGCCACCTCAGCCCCAGCATTTT.

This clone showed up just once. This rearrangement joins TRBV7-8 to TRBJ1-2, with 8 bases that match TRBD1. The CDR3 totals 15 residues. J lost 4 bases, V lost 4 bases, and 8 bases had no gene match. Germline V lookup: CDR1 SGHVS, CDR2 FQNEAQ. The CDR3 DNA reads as TGTGCCAGCAGCTCCCAGGGGGCTGTAGGCTATGGCTACACCTTC. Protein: CASSSQGAVGYGYTF.

DNA of the CDR3: TGTGCCACCAGCCCAAAGGGGGGGAGCTCCTACGAGCAGTACTTC. Translated, it gives CATSPKGGSSYEQYF. The chain has TRBV15 and TRBJ2-7, with a possible D match to TRBD2 (7 bases). The CDR3 totals 15 residues. Trimming left V 5 bases short and J 0 bases short, with 14 bases between. Germline assignment: CDR1 LNHNV and CDR2 YYDKDF (reference sequence).

CDR3 nucleotides: TGTGCCAGCAGCTTCCTCGGACAAATTTCATCCTACGAGCAGTACTTC. Protein: CASSFLGQISSYEQYF. The chain recombines TRBV7-2 with TRBJ2-7, with D maybe TRBD1 (5 bases). Germline loops: CDR1 SGHTA, CDR2 FQGNSA. CDR3 length: 16 amino acids. The V end was cut by 3 bases, the J end by 1 base, with 16 bases between.

In nucleotides, the CDR3 is TGTGCCAGTAGTATTGGGGGGGACTACGAGCAGTACTTC. As protein: CASSIGGDYEQYF. The chain combines TRBV19 with TRBJ2-7; the match to TRBD2 covers 7 bases. Germline loops: CDR1 LNHDA, CDR2 SQIVND (reference sequence). The junction had 2 bases not matched to a gene; V was cut back by 3 bases and J by 3 bases. The CDR3 covers 13 residues.

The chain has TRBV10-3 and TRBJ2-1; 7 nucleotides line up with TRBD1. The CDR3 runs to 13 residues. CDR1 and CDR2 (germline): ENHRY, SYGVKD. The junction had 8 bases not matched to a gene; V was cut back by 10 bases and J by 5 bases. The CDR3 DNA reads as TGTGCCACCGCACAGGGGTTAAACAATGAGCAGTTCTTC. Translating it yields CATAQGLNNEQFF.

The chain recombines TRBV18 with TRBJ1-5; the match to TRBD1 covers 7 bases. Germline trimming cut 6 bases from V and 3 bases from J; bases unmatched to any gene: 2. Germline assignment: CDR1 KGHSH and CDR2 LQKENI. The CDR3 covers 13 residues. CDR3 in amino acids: CASSGQINQPQHF. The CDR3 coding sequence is TGTGCCAGCTCGGGACAGATCAATCAGCCCCAGCATTTT.

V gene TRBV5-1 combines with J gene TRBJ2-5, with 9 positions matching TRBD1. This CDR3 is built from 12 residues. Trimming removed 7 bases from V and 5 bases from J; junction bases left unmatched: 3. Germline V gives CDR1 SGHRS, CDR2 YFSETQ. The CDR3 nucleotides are TGCGCCAGCTCGACAGGGGGGGAGACCCAGTACTTC. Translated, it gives CASSTGGETQYF.

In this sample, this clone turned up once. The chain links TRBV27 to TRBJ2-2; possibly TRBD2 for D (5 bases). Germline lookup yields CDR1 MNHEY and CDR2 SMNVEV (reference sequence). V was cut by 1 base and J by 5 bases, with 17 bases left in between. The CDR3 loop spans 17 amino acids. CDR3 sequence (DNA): TGTGCCAGCAGTTTATTTTCCGCGGGTTCGAGAACCGGGGAGCTGTTTTTT. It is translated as CASSLFSAGSRTGELFF.